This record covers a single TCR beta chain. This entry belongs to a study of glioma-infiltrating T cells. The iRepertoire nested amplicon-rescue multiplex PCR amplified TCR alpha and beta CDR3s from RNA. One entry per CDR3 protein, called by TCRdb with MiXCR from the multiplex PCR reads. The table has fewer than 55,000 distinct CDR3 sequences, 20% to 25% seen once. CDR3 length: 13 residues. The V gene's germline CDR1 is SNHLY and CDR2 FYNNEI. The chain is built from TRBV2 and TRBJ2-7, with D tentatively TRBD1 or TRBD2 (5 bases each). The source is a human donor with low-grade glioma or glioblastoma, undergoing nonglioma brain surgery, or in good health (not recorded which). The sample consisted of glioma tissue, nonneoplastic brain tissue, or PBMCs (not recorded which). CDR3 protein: CAIQRGPRDVQCV. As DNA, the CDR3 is TGTGCCATCCAGAGGGGTCCACGGGACGTGCAGTGCGTC.